These 32 T cell receptor beta chains share one sample of origin, sequenced in a study of technical replicates of blood from several donors. Here immunoSEQ multiplex PCR was the method, and the copy in TCRdb shows in-frame clones only, minus some. The data hold over 10,000 clones, with approximately 95% observed a single time. Sequencing was carried out using PBMCs. The receptor set was obtained from a human donor in good health.

This chain links TRBV27 with TRBJ2-1, with D maybe TRBD1 (5 bases). CDR1 MNHEY and CDR2 SMNVEV come from the germline V gene (reference sequence). The CDR3 contains 14 residues. Trimming left V 5 bases short and J 1 base short, with 9 bases between. CDR3 nucleotide sequence: TGTGCCAGCAGTGGACACGGATCCTACAATGAGCAGTTCTTC. It encodes CASSGHGSYNEQFF.

CDR3 bases: TGCGCCAGCAGCTTGGGCCAGGGGGCACGATACGAGCAGTACTTC. Protein: CASSLGQGARYEQYF. This chain uses TRBV5-1 with TRBJ2-7, with TRBD1 identical over 8 bases. The CDR3 is made up of 15 amino acids. CDR1 and CDR2 from the germline V gene are SGHRS and YFSETQ. After removal of 0 bases from V and 4 bases from J, the junction contained 6 bases not matched to a gene.

The chain links TRBV5-1 to TRBJ2-5; D gene ambiguous. V was pared by 1 base and J by 5 bases, with 6 bases between. The CDR3 is 12 amino acids. Germline-derived CDR1 and CDR2 are SGHRS and YFSETQ. DNA for the CDR3: TGCGCCAGCAGCTTGATTGGCGAGACCCAGTACTTC. It translates to CASSLIGETQYF.

V and J are TRBV5-6 and TRBJ2-1; 10 nucleotides agree with TRBD2. Trimming cost V 2 bases and J 8 bases; bases outside gene matches: 7. The CDR3 has 15 amino acids. In germline, CDR1 is SGHDT, CDR2 YYEEEE. The chain's CDR3 is CASSLAGGPGDEQFF. DNA for the CDR3: TGTGCCAGCAGCTTAGCGGGAGGGCCGGGGGATGAGCAGTTCTTC.

This clone was detected only once. This rearrangement joins TRBV19 to TRBJ2-2, with D uncertain. Trimming removed 5 bases at V and 2 bases at J, with 15 bases between. Looked up from germline, CDR1 is LNHDA and CDR2 is SQIVND (reference sequence). This CDR3 has 16 amino acids. This CDR3 reads CASSPLSTVNTGELFF. The CDR3 DNA follows: TGTGCCAGTAGTCCCCTTAGTACGGTTAACACCGGGGAGCTGTTTTTT.

The chain couples TRBV6-1 to TRBJ2-1; D call uncertain. V was pared by 3 bases and J by 10 bases, with 7 bases between. Germline CDR1 MNHNS, CDR2 SASEGT. This CDR3 has 11 residues. The DNA for the CDR3 is TGTGCCAGCAGTGACAGCAGGGAGCAGTTCTTC. Protein product: CASSDSREQFF.

The CDR3 DNA follows: TGTGCCAGCAGCTTAGGAGGGGAAAACTATGGCTACACCTTC. Protein product: CASSLGGENYGYTF. This chain uses TRBV5-4 with TRBJ1-2; tentatively, D is TRBD1 (5 bases). V dropped 2 bases and J dropped 2 bases, with 10 bases sitting between them. The CDR3 is made up of 14 amino acids. CDR1 is SGHNT, CDR2 YYREEE, per germline (reference sequence). The full variable domain, with the rest looked up from reference TRBV5-4 and TRBJ1-2, is ETGVTQSPTHLIKTRGQQVTLRCSSQSGHNTVSWYQQALGQGPQFIFQYYREEENGRGNFPPRFSGLQFPNYSSELNVNALELDDSALYLCASSLGGENYGYTFGSGTRLTVV.

The gene calls are TRBV7-6 and TRBJ2-6, with 10 positions matching TRBD1. The trim removed 3 bases at V and 2 bases at J, leaving 4 bases unmatched. Germline V gene sequence: CDR1 SGHVS, CDR2 FNYEAQ. The CDR3 consists of 17 residues. The CDR3 spells CASSLETGGAGANVLTF. The CDR3 bases are TGTGCCAGCAGCTTGGAGACAGGGGGCGCTGGGGCCAACGTCCTGACTTTC.

This clone came up once. The V gene is TRBV11-3, the J gene TRBJ2-3, with TRBD2 identical over 7 bases. The CDR3 runs to 15 residues. Germline-derived CDR1 and CDR2 are SGHNT and YENEEA. J was trimmed by 2 bases and V by 3 bases; bases with no gene match: 5. CDR3 DNA sequence: TGTGCCAGCAGCTTTGGCGGGACTATCACAGATACGCAGTATTTT. This encodes CASSFGGTITDTQYF.

Here the CDR3 reads CAWSVYRGGNAEAFF. The CDR3 nucleotides are TGTGCCTGGAGTGTATATCGGGGGGGAAACGCTGAAGCTTTCTTT. The chain carries TRBV30 and TRBJ1-1, with D possibly TRBD1 on 5 matching bases. With 0 bases removed from V and 6 bases from J, the gap between germline ends came to 17 bases. Germline CDR1 and CDR2: GTSNPN and SVGIG (reference sequence). The CDR3 loop spans 15 amino acids.

CDR3 in amino acids: CATSRDTWPHLMNTEAFF. The CDR3 DNA is TGTGCCACCAGCAGAGATACGTGGCCTCACCTCATGAACACTGAAGCTTTCTTT. The chain combines TRBV15 with TRBJ1-1; no definite D call. The V gene lost 0 bases and the J gene lost 0 bases, with 17 bases spanning the gap. The CDR3 sequence is 18 residues long. Germline CDR1 is LNHNV and CDR2 is YYDKDF (reference sequence).

V gene TRBV28 combines with J gene TRBJ1-2; D not resolved. The CDR3 has 17 amino acids. Trimming took off 4 bases at V and 3 bases at J, with 21 bases between the two ends. Germline-derived CDR1 and CDR2 are MDHEN and SYDVKM. The CDR3 DNA sequence: TGTGCCAGCAGTTCTCATGGCCGGGAGCACGGTGACTATGGCTACACCTTC. It encodes CASSSHGREHGDYGYTF.

This chain links TRBV19 with TRBJ2-5, with a weak D call TRBD1 (5 bases). This CDR3 spans 16 amino acids. Germline V gene lookup returns CDR1 LNHDA and CDR2 SQIVND (reference sequence). The V end was cut by 3 bases, the J end by 5 bases, with 19 bases between. CDR3 loop: CASSIGQGPWKETQYF. DNA of the CDR3: TGTGCCAGTAGTATTGGGCAGGGCCCTTGGAAGGAGACCCAGTACTTC.

CDR3 nucleotide sequence: TGTGCCAGCAGCGAACTCCGGAGCCGATATGGCTACACCTTC. It specifies CASSELRSRYGYTF. The chain employs TRBV2 and TRBJ1-2; unclear D gene. This CDR3 comprises 14 residues. The germline V and J ends were trimmed by 6 bases and 5 bases, with 16 bases remaining between them. Germline V gives CDR1 SNHLY, CDR2 FYNNEI.

This sequence joins TRBV2 and TRBJ2-1, with 7 bases identical to TRBD2. V shed 9 bases and J 6 bases; nucleotides not matched to a gene: 2. The CDR3 loop spans 11 amino acids. The V gene's germline CDR1 is SNHLY and CDR2 FYNNEI. The CDR3 sequence is CASGLVNEQFF. The CDR3 region has the DNA TGTGCCAGTGGACTAGTCAATGAGCAGTTCTTC. The full variable domain, rest sourced from reference TRBV2 and TRBJ2-1, is EPEVTQTPSHQVTQMGQEVILRCVPISNHLYFYWYRQILGQKVEFLVSFYNNEISEKSEIFDDQFSVERPDGSNFTLKIRSTKLEDSAMYFCASGLVNEQFFGPGTRLTVL.

This clone counts as medium-sized. The rearrangement uses TRBV29-1 and TRBJ2-1, with 8 bases fitting TRBD1. V trimming: 7 bases; J trimming: 0 bases; junction bases outside the gene matches: 2. Germline CDR1 reads SQVTM; CDR2 reads ANQGSEA. CDR3 length equals 13 residues. CDR3 loop: CSATGGSYNEQFF. The CDR3, as DNA: TGCAGCGCCACAGGGGGCTCCTACAATGAGCAGTTCTTC.

The rearrangement uses TRBV28 and TRBJ2-7; 10 bases align to TRBD2. The CDR3 contains 15 residues. Germline values: CDR1 MDHEN, CDR2 SYDVKM. V dropped 6 bases and J dropped 2; count of bases not matched to a gene: 7. CDR3 bases: TGTGCCAGCAGAGAGGGACTAGCGCTAACCTACGAGCAGTACTTC. Protein product: CASREGLALTYEQYF.

The chain joins TRBV2 to TRBJ2-3, with 15 bases that match TRBD2. The V gene's germline CDR1 is SNHLY and CDR2 FYNNEI. Trimming took 9 bases from V and 4 from J; bases not matched to a gene: 14. This CDR3 has 18 amino acids. The CDR3 spells CARTSSGLAGGEADTQYF. The CDR3 bases are TGTGCCAGAACCTCCTCGGGACTAGCGGGAGGCGAAGCAGATACGCAGTATTTT.

V gene TRBV6-5 combines with J gene TRBJ2-7; 9 nucleotides line up with TRBD2. Germline CDR1 is MNHEY and CDR2 is SVGAGI. The CDR3 runs 16 residues. V shed 0 bases, J shed 4 bases, and the junction held 7 bases outside the gene matches. The chain's CDR3 is CASSYSYLAGEYEQYF. The CDR3 DNA reads TGTGCCAGCAGTTACTCGTATTTAGCGGGAGAATACGAGCAGTACTTC.

This chain links TRBV2 with TRBJ2-2, with a possible D match to TRBD1 (6 bases). V was shortened by 6 bases and J by 4 bases, with 12 bases between the two germline ends. Germline V gene lookup returns CDR1 SNHLY and CDR2 FYNNEI. This CDR3 is 14 amino acids long. The DNA of the CDR3 is TGTGCCAGCAGGGGGGACACTTCCACCGGGGAGCTGTTTTTT. Protein: CASRGDTSTGELFF.

This clone was recorded only once. The rearrangement uses TRBV30 and TRBJ1-2; D remains unclear. V was trimmed by 7 bases and J by 3 bases, leaving 6 bases between them. Germline V gene sequence: CDR1 GTSNPN, CDR2 SVGIG (reference sequence). This CDR3 is 10 amino acids long. The CDR3, as DNA: TGTGCCTTAATTTACTATGGCTACACCTTC. It yields the protein CALIYYGYTF.

In DNA, the CDR3 is TGCAGCGTTGTGGTGGCAGGGAGGCAGGACGAGCAGTACTTC. Translation gives CSVVVAGRQDEQYF. The chain links TRBV29-1 to TRBJ2-7; possibly TRBD2 for D (6 bases). The CDR3 runs 14 residues. In germline, CDR1 is SQVTM, CDR2 ANQGSEA. The V gene lost 4 bases and the J gene lost 5 bases, with 18 bases spanning the gap.

The V gene is TRBV2, the J gene TRBJ2-2; 8 bases are a match to TRBD2. The CDR3 covers 15 residues. Germline-derived CDR1 and CDR2 are SNHLY and FYNNEI. V shed 8 bases and J 3 bases; nucleotides not matched to a gene: 8. This CDR3 is CASGGAGGYTGELFF. The CDR3 DNA sequence: TGTGCCAGCGGGGGGGCGGGAGGTTACACCGGGGAGCTGTTTTTT.

The chain carries TRBV19 and TRBJ2-5; D is unresolved. Trimming stripped 6 bases from V and 4 bases from J, with 12 bases between. Germline CDR1 is LNHDA and CDR2 is SQIVND (reference sequence). The CDR3 runs 13 residues. The CDR3, as DNA: TGTGCCAGTAGCTACCTTTTCGGAGAGACCCAGTACTTC. Its translation is CASSYLFGETQYF.

This rearrangement joins TRBV2 to TRBJ1-1; 9 nucleotides match TRBD1. V lost 3 bases, J lost 1 base, and 3 bases stayed unmatched. The CDR3 has 15 amino acids. Looked up from germline, CDR1 is SNHLY and CDR2 is FYNNEI. The CDR3 here is CASSEWTGENTEAFF. The CDR3 DNA is TGTGCCAGCAGTGAGTGGACAGGGGAGAACACTGAAGCTTTCTTT.

The rearrangement joins TRBV5-5 to TRBJ1-1; D gene unclear. Germline loops: CDR1 SGHKS, CDR2 YYEKEE (reference sequence). There are 14 residues in the CDR3. Trimming stripped 5 bases from V and 5 bases from J, with 16 bases between. The DNA for the CDR3 is TGTGCCAGCAGTGGTGCCCGGGGAGGGACTGAAGCTTTCTTT. Its translation is CASSGARGGTEAFF.

The chain has TRBV7-6 and TRBJ2-3; the match to TRBD2 covers 8 bases. The CDR3 loop spans 15 amino acids. V dropped 5 bases and J dropped 1; count of bases not matched to a gene: 5. The germline V gene has CDR1 SGHVS and CDR2 FNYEAQ. In DNA form, the CDR3 reads TGTGCCAGCAGCATTAGCGGGATCGGCACAGATACGCAGTATTTT. Its protein product is CASSISGIGTDTQYF.

The chain couples TRBV7-9 to TRBJ2-7; TRBD2 agrees at 11 bases. The CDR3 consists of 14 residues. Germline CDR1 reads SEHNR; CDR2 reads FQNEAQ (reference sequence). V gave up 0 bases and J gave up 5 bases; unmatched junction bases: 0. The CDR3 DNA follows: TGTGCCAGCAGCTTAGCTAGCGGGAGGGACGAGCAGTACTTC. Its protein product is CASSLASGRDEQYF. Filled out from reference TRBV7-9 and TRBJ2-7, the complete variable domain reads DTGVSQNPRHKITKRGQNVTFRCDPISEHNRLYWYRQTLGQGPEFLTYFQNEAQLEKSRLLSDRFSAERPKGSFSTLEIQRTEQGDSAMYLCASSLASGRDEQYFGPGTRLTVT.

This chain links TRBV27 with TRBJ1-1; 12 nucleotides agree with TRBD1. The CDR3 length is 16 residues. Germline V lookup: CDR1 MNHEY, CDR2 SMNVEV (reference sequence). The V segment lost 5 bases and the J segment 6 bases; nucleotides outside the gene matches: 10. The CDR3 DNA follows: TGTGCCAGCAGTCCCCGGGACAGGGGGCAGTTCGCTGAAGCTTTCTTT. The encoded protein is CASSPRDRGQFAEAFF.

V gene TRBV11-2 combines with J gene TRBJ2-7; 8 bases are a match to TRBD1. J lost 3 bases, V lost 4 bases, and 5 bases had no gene match. The germline V gene encodes CDR1 SGHAT and CDR2 FQNNGV. CDR3 size: 14 residues. CDR3 residues: CASSSRQGSYEQYF. In nucleotides, the CDR3 is TGTGCCAGCAGCTCCAGACAGGGGAGCTACGAGCAGTACTTC.

The genes are TRBV7-9 and TRBJ1-2, with D perhaps matching TRBD1 (5 bases). The CDR3 spans 15 residues. The germline V gene encodes CDR1 SEHNR and CDR2 FQNEAQ (reference sequence). The V end lost 3 bases, the J end lost 7 bases, and 18 bases lay between the germline ends. CDR3 bases: TGTGCCAGCAGCTTCCAGAGCTACGGGGGGTTTGGCTACACCTTC. As protein: CASSFQSYGGFGYTF. Full variable domain (missing parts from reference TRBV7-9 and TRBJ1-2): DTGVSQNPRHKITKRGQNVTFRCDPISEHNRLYWYRQTLGQGPEFLTYFQNEAQLEKSRLLSDRFSAERPKGSFSTLEIQRTEQGDSAMYLCASSFQSYGGFGYTFGSGTRLTVV.

This clone was seen a single time. The rearrangement uses TRBV6-5 and TRBJ2-3, with D possibly TRBD2 on 6 matching bases. The CDR3 length is 15 residues. Per the germline V gene, CDR1 is MNHEY and CDR2 is SVGAGI. Trimming removed 0 bases from V and 0 bases from J, with 7 bases in between. Written as DNA, the CDR3 is TGTGCCAGCAGTTACTCGAGCGGGAGCACAGATACGCAGTATTTT. Its translation is CASSYSSGSTDTQYF.